This T cell receptor (beta chain) was obtained from a study of shared clonotypes between healthy human individuals. V lost 7 bases, J lost 6 bases, and 7 bases stayed unmatched. This CDR3 has 15 residues. Germline CDR1 reads LNHDA; CDR2 reads SQIVND (reference sequence). Data came from immunoSEQ multiplex PCR; TCRdb stores just in-frame clones and leaves some out. The sample includes around 700,000 clones, about 74% of them seen just once. The chain has TRBV19 and TRBJ2-1; 12 bases fit TRBD2. The sequencing input was memory CD4+ T cells sorted from blood. Subset reported: CD45RA-negative fraction. The clonotype originates from a woman aged 25 to 45 in good health. The CDR3 loop is CASTHLAGGINEQFF. In nucleotides, the CDR3 is TGTGCCAGTACCCACCTAGCGGGAGGGATCAATGAGCAGTTCTTC.